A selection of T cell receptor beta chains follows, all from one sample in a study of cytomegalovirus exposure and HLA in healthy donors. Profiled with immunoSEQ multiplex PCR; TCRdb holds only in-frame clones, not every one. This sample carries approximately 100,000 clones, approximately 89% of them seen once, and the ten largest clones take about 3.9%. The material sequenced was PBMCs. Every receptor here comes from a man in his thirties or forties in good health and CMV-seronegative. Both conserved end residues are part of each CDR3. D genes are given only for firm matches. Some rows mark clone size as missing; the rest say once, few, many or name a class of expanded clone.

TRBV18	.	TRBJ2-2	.	CASSQSYRETGELFF	TGTGCCAGCTCACAATCTTACAGGGAAACCGGGGAGCTGTTTTTT
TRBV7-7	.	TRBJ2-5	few	CASSLSPGERISETQYF	TGTGCTAGCAGCTTAAGTCCGGGGGAGAGAATATCGGAGACCCAGTACTTC
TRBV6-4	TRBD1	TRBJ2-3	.	CASSDSGGMRDTQYF	TGTGCCAGCAGTGACTCAGGGGGCATGCGGGATACGCAGTATTTT
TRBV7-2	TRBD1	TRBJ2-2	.	CASSFSGGPGELFF	TGTGCCAGCAGCTTCTCAGGGGGCCCCGGGGAGCTGTTTTTT
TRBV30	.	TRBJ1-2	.	CAWTTASDYGYTF	TGTGCCTGGACGACAGCGTCCGACTATGGCTACACCTTC
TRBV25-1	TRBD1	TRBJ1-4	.	CASTGQGAPLNEKLFF	TGTGCCAGCACAGGACAGGGGGCCCCTCTTAATGAAAAACTGTTTTTT
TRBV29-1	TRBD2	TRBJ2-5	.	CSVGGVAGGQETQYF	TGCAGCGTTGGGGGTGTAGCGGGGGGACAAGAGACCCAGTACTTC
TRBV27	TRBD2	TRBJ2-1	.	CASSSALAGAYNEQFF	TGTGCCAGCAGTTCCGCACTAGCGGGAGCCTACAATGAGCAGTTCTTC
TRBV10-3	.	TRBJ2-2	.	CAISVGQPNTGELFF	TGTGCCATCAGTGTTGGACAACCGAACACCGGGGAGCTGTTTTTT
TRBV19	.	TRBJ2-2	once	CASSIPRGSAGELFF	TGTGCCAGTAGTATCCCGAGGGGGTCCGCCGGGGAGCTGTTTTTT
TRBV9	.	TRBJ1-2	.	CASSVGDTSYGYTF	TGTGCCAGCAGCGTAGGGGACACTTCCTATGGCTACACCTTC
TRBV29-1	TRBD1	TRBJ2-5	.	CSVRDRVVETQYF	TGCAGCGTTAGGGACAGGGTTGTGGAGACCCAGTACTTC
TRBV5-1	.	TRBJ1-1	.	CASKGGSQNTEAFF	TGCGCCAGCAAGGGGGGGAGCCAAAACACTGAAGCTTTCTTT